The 3 T cell receptor beta chains presented below share a single source sample, sequenced in a study of radiotherapy plus CTLA-4 blockade in lung cancer. Assay: immunoSEQ multiplex PCR; the TCRdb copy retains only in-frame clones and omits some. The sample includes tens of thousands of clones, 60% to 80% of them seen just once. Sequencing used peripheral blood, obtained from a patient treated with radiotherapy plus ipilimumab. The source of these receptors is a human donor with non-small cell lung cancer whose response to radiotherapy plus ipilimumab could not be evaluated.

The chain combines TRBV19 with TRBJ1-5, with 8 bases aligning to TRBD1. This CDR3 contains 15 residues. CDR1 is LNHDA and CDR2 is SQIVND in the germline V gene (reference sequence). V lost 7 bases and J lost 4; bases outside the gene matches: 9. The CDR3 region is CASKTINRGNQPQHF. The CDR3 region has the DNA TGTGCCAGTAAGACAATAAACAGGGGGAATCAGCCCCAGCATTTT.

The chain has TRBV7-3 and TRBJ2-3; 7 nucleotides line up with TRBD2. CDR3 length: 15 residues. Germline CDR1 and CDR2: SGHTA and FQGTGA. The V gene end was trimmed by 2 bases and the J gene end by 2 bases; junction bases not matched to a gene: 4. The CDR3 spells CASSLSGLPTDTQYF. The CDR3 DNA is TGTGCCAGCAGCTTATCGGGACTACCCACAGATACGCAGTATTTT.

The genes are TRBV11-2 and TRBJ1-1; D remains ambiguous. CDR3 length equals 13 residues. Per the germline V gene, CDR1 is SGHAT and CDR2 is FQNNGV. Deletions cut 0 bases from V and 5 bases from J, with 7 bases between. Here the CDR3 reads CASSLESLTEAFF. The CDR3 DNA sequence: TGTGCCAGCAGCTTAGAATCCCTAACTGAAGCTTTCTTT.